This T cell receptor (beta chain) was identified in a study of beta chain features in type 1 diabetes. Study-wide findings and caveats: Any HLA effect on TCRB rearrangement was left unresolved by small sub-analyses.

The study reverse transcribed the entire isolated RNA, so it sequenced expressed TCRB transcripts. Method: immunoSEQ multiplex PCR; TCRdb's copy keeps in-frame clones and lacks some. The sample includes around 350,000 clones, around an eighth of them seen just once. Trimming pared 6 bases from V and 1 base from J, leaving 16 bases between. Germline loops: CDR1 MNHNY, CDR2 SVGAGI (reference sequence). The CDR3 has 15 residues. A remark on this clone: Its matching antigen is unknown.

This sequence joins TRBV6-6 and TRBJ2-7; possibly TRBD1 for D (5 bases). Sequenced sample: naive CD4+ T cells from blood. The clonotype comes from a man between 18 and 35 years old in good health. CDR3 loop: CASSRPGYTSYEQYF. For the CDR3, the DNA is TGTGCCAGCAGCCGACCAGGGTACACGTCCTACGAGCAGTACTTC.